The source of this T cell receptor (beta chain) is a study of cytomegalovirus exposure and HLA in healthy donors. Overall study findings and caveats: Sequencing likely generated an artifact that appeared as a cluster of highly shared sequence variants.

The length of the CDR3 is 14 residues. Germline V gene lookup returns CDR1 SGHTA and CDR2 FQGNSA. Unmatched junction bases numbered 7, after V lost 5 bases and J lost 15 bases. Use of 60 Vbeta and 13 Jbeta primers characterized the PCR. The method was immunoSEQ multiplex PCR; TCRdb's version includes in-frame clones alone and lacks a portion of them. The table has approximately 77,000 clones, under 80% seen once. Details on this clone: The antigen is not known.

This TCR came from a man aged 55-75 years in good health and CMV-seropositive. The chain links TRBV7-2 to TRBJ2-2, with 15 bases fitting TRBD2. The specimen was PBMCs. The CDR3 here is CASSPPGTSGGLFF. CDR3 bases: TGTGCCAGCAGCCCCCCCGGGACTAGCGGGGGGTTGTTTTTT.